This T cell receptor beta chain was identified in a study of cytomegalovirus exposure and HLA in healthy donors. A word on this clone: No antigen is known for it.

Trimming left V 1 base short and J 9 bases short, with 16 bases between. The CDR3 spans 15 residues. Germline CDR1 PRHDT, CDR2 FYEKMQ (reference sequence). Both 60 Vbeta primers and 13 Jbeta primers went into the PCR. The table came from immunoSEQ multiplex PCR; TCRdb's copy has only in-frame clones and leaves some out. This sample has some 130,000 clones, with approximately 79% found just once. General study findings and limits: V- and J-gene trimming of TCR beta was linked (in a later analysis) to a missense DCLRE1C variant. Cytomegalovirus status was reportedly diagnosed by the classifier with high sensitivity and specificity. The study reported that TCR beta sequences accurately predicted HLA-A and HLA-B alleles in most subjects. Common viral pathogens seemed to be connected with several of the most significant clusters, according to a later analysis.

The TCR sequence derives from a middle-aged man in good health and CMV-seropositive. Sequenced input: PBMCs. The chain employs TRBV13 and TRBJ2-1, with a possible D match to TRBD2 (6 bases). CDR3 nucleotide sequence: TGTGCCAGCAGCTTAGTACTAGCTAGAATAGGTGAGCAGTTCTTC. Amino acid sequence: CASSLVLARIGEQFF.